The following is a T cell receptor beta chain sequence with its context. The antigen remains undetermined. This record belongs to a study of Graves' ophthalmopathy and Graves' hyperthyroidism. The study, taken as a whole, reports: The authors also found most expanded thyroid clonotypes above 0.001 frequency in blood.

Amplification from RNA transcripts yielded the TCR beta CDR3 regions. An opening RT-PCR round employed HTBI primers and preceded a second-round multiplex PCR. TCRdb passed the multiplex PCR reads through MiXCR, listing each CDR3 protein once. The table shows hundreds of thousands of distinct CDR3 sequences, with around a fifth occurring only once. Source material: peripheral blood. The sequence was obtained from a woman under 30 with stable Graves' hyperthyroidism.

The CDR3 DNA is TGCGCCAGCAGCTTGGATGACGGGACAGGAGCGTATGGCTACACCTTC. It is translated as CASSLDDGTGAYGYTF. This chain links TRBV5-1 with TRBJ1-2, with TRBD1 matching 8 bases. V was clipped by 0 bases and J by 5 bases; unmatched bases: 9. This CDR3 contains 16 residues. Germline V gene lookup returns CDR1 SGHRS and CDR2 YFSETQ.